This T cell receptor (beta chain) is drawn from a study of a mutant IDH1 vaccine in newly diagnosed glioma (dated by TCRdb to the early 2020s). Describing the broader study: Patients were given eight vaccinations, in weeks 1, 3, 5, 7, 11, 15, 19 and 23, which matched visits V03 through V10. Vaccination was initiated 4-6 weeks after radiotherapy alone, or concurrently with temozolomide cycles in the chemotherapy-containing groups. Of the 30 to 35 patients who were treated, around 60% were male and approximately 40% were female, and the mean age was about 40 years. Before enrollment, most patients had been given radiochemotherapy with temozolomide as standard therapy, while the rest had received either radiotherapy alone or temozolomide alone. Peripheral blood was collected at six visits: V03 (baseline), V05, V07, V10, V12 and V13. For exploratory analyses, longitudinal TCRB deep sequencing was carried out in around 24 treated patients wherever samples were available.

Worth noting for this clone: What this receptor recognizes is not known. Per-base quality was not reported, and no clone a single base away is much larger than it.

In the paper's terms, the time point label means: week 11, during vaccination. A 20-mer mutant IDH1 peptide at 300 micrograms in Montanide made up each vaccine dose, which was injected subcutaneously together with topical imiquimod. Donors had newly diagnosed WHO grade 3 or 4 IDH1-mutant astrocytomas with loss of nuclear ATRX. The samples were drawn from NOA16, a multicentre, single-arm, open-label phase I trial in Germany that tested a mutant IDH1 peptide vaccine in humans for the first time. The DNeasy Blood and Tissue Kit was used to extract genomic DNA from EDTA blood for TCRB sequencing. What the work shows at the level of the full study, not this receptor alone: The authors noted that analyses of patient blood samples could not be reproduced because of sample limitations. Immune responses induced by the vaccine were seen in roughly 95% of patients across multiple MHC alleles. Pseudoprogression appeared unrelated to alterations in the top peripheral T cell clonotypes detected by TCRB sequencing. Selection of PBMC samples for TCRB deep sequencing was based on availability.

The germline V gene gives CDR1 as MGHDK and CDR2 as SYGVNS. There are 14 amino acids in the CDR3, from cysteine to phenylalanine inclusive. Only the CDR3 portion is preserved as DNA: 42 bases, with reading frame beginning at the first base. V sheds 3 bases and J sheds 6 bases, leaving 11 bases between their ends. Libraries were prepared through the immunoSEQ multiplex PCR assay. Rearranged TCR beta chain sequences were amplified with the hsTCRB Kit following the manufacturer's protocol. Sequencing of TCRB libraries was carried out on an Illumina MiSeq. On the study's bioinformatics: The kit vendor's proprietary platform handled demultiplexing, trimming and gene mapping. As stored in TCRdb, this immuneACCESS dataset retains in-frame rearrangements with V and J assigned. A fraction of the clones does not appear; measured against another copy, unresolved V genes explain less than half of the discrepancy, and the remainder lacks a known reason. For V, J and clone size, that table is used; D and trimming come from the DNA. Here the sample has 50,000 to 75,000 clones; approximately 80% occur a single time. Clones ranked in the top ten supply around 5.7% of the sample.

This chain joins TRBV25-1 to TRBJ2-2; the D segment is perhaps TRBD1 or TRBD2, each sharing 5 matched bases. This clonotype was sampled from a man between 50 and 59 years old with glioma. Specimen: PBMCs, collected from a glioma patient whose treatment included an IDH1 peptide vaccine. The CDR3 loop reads CASSEGEGAGELFF. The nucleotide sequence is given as TGTGCCAGCAGTGAGGGGGAAGGGGCCGGGGAGCTGTTTTTT.